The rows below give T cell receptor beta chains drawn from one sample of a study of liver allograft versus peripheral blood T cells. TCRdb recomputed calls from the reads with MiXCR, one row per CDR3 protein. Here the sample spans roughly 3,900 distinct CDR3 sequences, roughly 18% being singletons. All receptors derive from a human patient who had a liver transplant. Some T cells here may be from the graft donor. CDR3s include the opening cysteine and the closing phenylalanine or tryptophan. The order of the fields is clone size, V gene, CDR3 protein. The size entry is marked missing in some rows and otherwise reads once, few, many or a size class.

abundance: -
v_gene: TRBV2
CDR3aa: CASKGAGEQYF

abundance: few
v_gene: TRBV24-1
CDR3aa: CATSVGRDPTDTQYF

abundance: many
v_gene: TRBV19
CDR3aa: CASSTAVLAASTDTQYF

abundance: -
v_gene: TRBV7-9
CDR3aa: CASSLGVYTSDTQYF

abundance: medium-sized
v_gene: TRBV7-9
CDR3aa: CASTEGGSNQPQHF

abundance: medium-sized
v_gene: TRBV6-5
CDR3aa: CASSSGAPESGQPQHF

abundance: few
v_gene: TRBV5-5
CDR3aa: CVSTSIYGSEKLFF

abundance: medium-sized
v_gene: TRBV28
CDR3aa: CASSLLAGTYEQYF

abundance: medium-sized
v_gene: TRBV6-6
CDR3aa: CASSYPQQGEISYEQYF

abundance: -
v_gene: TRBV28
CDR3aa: CAIDRGGQETQYF

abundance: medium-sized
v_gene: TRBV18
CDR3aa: CASLGDASYEQYF

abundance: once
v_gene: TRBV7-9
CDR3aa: CASSLAGGIVPEAFF

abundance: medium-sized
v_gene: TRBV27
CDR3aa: CASSWALNEKLFF

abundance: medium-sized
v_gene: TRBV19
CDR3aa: CASNEYRAYNSPLHF

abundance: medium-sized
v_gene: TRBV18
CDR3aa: CASSMNSGTNTGELFF

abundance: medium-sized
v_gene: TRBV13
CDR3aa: CASSHTPSSGGASDTQYF

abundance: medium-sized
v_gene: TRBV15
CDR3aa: CATNLGQGAYEQYF

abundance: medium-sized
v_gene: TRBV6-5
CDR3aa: CASSRDALYGYTF

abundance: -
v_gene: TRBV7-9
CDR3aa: CASSLEGGTEAFF

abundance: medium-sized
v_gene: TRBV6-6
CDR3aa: CASSYDGYTGELFF

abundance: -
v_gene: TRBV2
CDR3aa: CASSEGRTSLGQYF